This T cell receptor (beta chain) was obtained from a study of blood T cell repertoires in COVID-19. Measured with immunoSEQ multiplex PCR; TCRdb has only the in-frame clones, and not every one. In the table there are 290,000 or so clones, about 90% of which are singletons. V was clipped by 2 bases and J by 0 bases, with 14 bases between them. Germline loops: CDR1 LGHNT, CDR2 FRNRAP. The CDR3 spans 17 residues. Specimen: peripheral blood. The clonotype comes from a young man with active or convalescent COVID-19. This chain connects TRBV12-5 to TRBJ1-5; D is ambiguous. This chain's CDR3 is CASGLTLTVDSNQPQHF. As DNA, the CDR3 is TGTGCTAGTGGTTTGACCCTAACAGTAGATAGCAATCAGCCCCAGCATTTT.